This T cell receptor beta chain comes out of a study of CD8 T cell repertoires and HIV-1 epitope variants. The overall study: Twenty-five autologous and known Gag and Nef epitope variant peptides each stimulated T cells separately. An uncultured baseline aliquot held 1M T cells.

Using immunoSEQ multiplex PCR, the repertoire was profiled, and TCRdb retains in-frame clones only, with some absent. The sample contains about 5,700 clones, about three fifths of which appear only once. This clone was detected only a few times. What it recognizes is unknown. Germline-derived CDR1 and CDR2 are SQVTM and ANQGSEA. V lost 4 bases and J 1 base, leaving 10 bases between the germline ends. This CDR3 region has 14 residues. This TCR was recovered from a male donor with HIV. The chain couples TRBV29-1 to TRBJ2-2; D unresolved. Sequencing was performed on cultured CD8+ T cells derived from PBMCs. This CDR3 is CSVGTEMNTGELFF. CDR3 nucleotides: TGCAGCGTTGGGACGGAGATGAACACCGGGGAGCTGTTTTTT.